This is a list of T cell receptor beta chains from one sample in a study of blood T cells in healthy people across ages. TCRdb re-derived calls from the 5' RACE reads in MiXCR, one entry per CDR3 protein. The sample lists approximately 790,000 distinct CDR3 sequences, 55% to 65% occurring once. Material: blood. These receptors came from a man aged 30 to 45 in good health. Each CDR3 is given with its conserved first and last residue. The D gene is left open where the match is weak. Clone size, where shown, is once, few, many, or a class for clones that have expanded.

. | . | TRBJ2-3 | 13 | TRBV29-1 | TGCAGCGTCGCGGCTCCGGGGAGAGATACGCAGTATTTT | CSVAAPGRDTQYF
. | . | TRBJ2-3 | 16 | TRBV4-3 | TGCGCCAGCAGCCAAGGCTTCGGGGGACCTACAGATACGCAGTATTTT | CASSQGFGGPTDTQYF
once | . | TRBJ1-2 | 15 | TRBV7-2 | TGTGCCAGCAGCACGACTCGACAGGCCTTACATGGCTACACCTTC | CASSTTRQALHGYTF
. | . | TRBJ2-5 | 15 | TRBV3-1 | TGTGCCAGCAGCCAACTAATAAGCGGACAAGAGACCCAGTACTTC | CASSQLISGQETQYF
. | TRBD1 | TRBJ2-3 | 17 | TRBV4-1 | TGCGCCAGCAGCCAATACCTGGGGGACAGGTCCACAGATACGCAGTATTTT | CASSQYLGDRSTDTQYF
. | . | TRBJ2-3 | 12 | TRBV20-1 | TGCAGCTGGAAGGTACTACTGGATACGCAGTATTTT | CSWKVLLDTQYF
. | TRBD2 | TRBJ2-5 | 15 | TRBV7-6 | TGTGCCAGCAGCGGAAGCACTAGCGGACAAGAGACCCAGTACTTC | CASSGSTSGQETQYF
few | . | TRBJ2-5 | 17 | TRBV25-1 | TGTGCCAGCAGTGGGAGCGGGGACAGGTCACTCGAAGAGACCCAGTACTTC | CASSGSGDRSLEETQYF
. | . | TRBJ2-7 | 14 | TRBV14 | TGTGCCAGCAGCCAAGTTGGGCAGGACTACGAGCAGTACTTC | CASSQVGQDYEQYF
. | . | TRBJ2-7 | 14 | TRBV5-1 | TGCGCCAGCAATCCGACATCCCACTCCTACGAGCAGTACTTC | CASNPTSHSYEQYF
. | . | TRBJ2-5 | 16 | TRBV4-1 | TGCGCCAGCAGCCAACCCGACAGGGGCGGGGGAGAGACCCAGTACTTC | CASSQPDRGGGETQYF
few | . | TRBJ2-7 | 14 | TRBV4-2 | TGTGCCAGCAGCCAAGATCGGACGGTCTACGAGCAGTACTTC | CASSQDRTVYEQYF
. | TRBD1 | TRBJ1-2 | 15 | TRBV29-1 | TGCAGCGTTGAGACTATGGGACAGGGAAACTATGGCTACACCTTC | CSVETMGQGNYGYTF
. | . | TRBJ2-6 | 12 | TRBV10-3 | TGTGCCATCACCCCCGGGGCCAACGTCCTGACTTTC | CAITPGANVLTF
many | . | TRBJ1-2 | 12 | TRBV6-5 | TGTGCCAGCAAGAGCCGCGACTATGGCTACACCTTC | CASKSRDYGYTF
few | TRBD1 | TRBJ2-1 | 13 | TRBV28 | TGTGCCAGCAGTTTGACAGGGTCAGGTGAGCAGTTCTTC | CASSLTGSGEQFF
few | . | TRBJ2-1 | 11 | TRBV29-1 | TGCAGCGCCCTAGGTTTTAATGAGCAGTTCTTC | CSALGFNEQFF
. | TRBD2 | TRBJ2-5 | 15 | TRBV6-2/TRBV6-3 | TGTGCCAGCAGTTACTCGGCTAGCGGGTCGGAGACCCAGTACTTC | CASSYSASGSETQYF
. | . | TRBJ2-5 | 12 | TRBV20-1 | TGCGGTGCCCAGACAGGAGCCTATGAGCAGTACTTC | CGAQTGAYEQYF
few | TRBD1 | TRBJ2-5 | 16 | TRBV27 | TGTGCCAGCAGTCCCCACACCGACAGGGGTGTTGAGACCCAGTACTTC | CASSPHTDRGVETQYF
. | TRBD2 | TRBJ2-5 | 15 | TRBV10-3 | TGTGCCATCAGTGAGAGGCTAGCGGATCAAGAGACCCAGTACTTC | CAISERLADQETQYF
. | TRBD1 | TRBJ2-7 | 14 | TRBV6-1 | TGTGCCAGCAGTGGTACAGGGGAGACTTACGAGCAGTACTTC | CASSGTGETYEQYF
. | . | TRBJ2-3 | 14 | TRBV2 | TGTGCTAGCACGGAAACGAGTAGTCGGAGTACGCAGTATTTT | CASTETSSRSTQYF
. | TRBD1 | TRBJ1-5 | 16 | TRBV28 | TGTGCCAGCAGAAGTGGGACAGCTTATAGCAATCAGCCCCAGCATTTT | CASRSGTAYSNQPQHF
few | . | TRBJ2-4 | 10 | TRBV7-9 | TGTGCCAGCAGCTACGACAGGTTGTACTTC | CASSYDRLYF
. | . | TRBJ1-1 | 14 | TRBV20-1 | TGCAGTGCTAGAGTGCCCCCCGGTAACACTGAAGCTTTCTTT | CSARVPPGNTEAFF